What follows is one T cell receptor beta chain and its context. Sequencing was performed with immunoSEQ multiplex PCR; in TCRdb, only in-frame clones are kept and a portion is missing. This repertoire shows about 130,000 clones, approximately 90% found once; its top ten account for 1% to 1.5%. Trimming removed 3 bases from V and 7 bases from J; junction bases left unmatched: 13. CDR3 length: 17 residues. Germline-derived CDR1 and CDR2 are MDHEN and SYDVKM. These data are taken from a study of blood T cell repertoires in COVID-19. Study summary: Acute-phase and convalescent COVID-19 samples originated in the United States, Italy and Spain. The cDNA or gDNA used as material had been derived from T cells, B-cell-depleted T cells, or PBMCs.

This clonotype was obtained from a woman aged 80 or over with acute or convalescent COVID-19. Sequencing was done on a sample of peripheral blood. The chain recombines TRBV28 with TRBJ2-5; 11 bases align to TRBD2. CDR3 residues: CASSFRRETSGAWTQYF. CDR3 nucleotide sequence: TGTGCCAGCAGTTTTCGACGCGAGACTAGCGGGGCGTGGACCCAGTACTTC.